Listed below are T cell receptor beta chains from one sample, sequenced in a study of blood T cell repertoires in COVID-19. Clones were sequenced by immunoSEQ multiplex PCR, and TCRdb holds only the in-frame ones, with some missing. The table has roughly 140,000 clones, around 89% seen once. The specimen was PBMCs or T cells enriched from blood (not recorded which). All receptors come from a woman aged 25 to 39 with acute COVID-19. CDR3s include the opening cysteine and the closing phenylalanine or tryptophan.

v_gene: TRBV5-4; CDR3aa: CASSLAGQPQHF
v_gene: TRBV5-5; CDR3aa: CASSLWGSASGEQYF
v_gene: TRBV6-2/TRBV6-3; CDR3aa: CASSYSSGVGPSNQPQHF
v_gene: TRBV5-6; CDR3aa: CASSFVPGAEAGEQYF
v_gene: TRBV6-6; CDR3aa: CASSNTGEGYTF
v_gene: TRBV5-8; CDR3aa: CASSRWGRNEKLFF
v_gene: TRBV6-2/TRBV6-3; CDR3aa: CASSSRLAGNSDTQYF
v_gene: TRBV5-1; CDR3aa: CASSLTVDLSSGANVLTF
v_gene: TRBV28; CDR3aa: CASSGTGASGANVLTF
v_gene: TRBV30; CDR3aa: CAWSNRGLDEKLFF
v_gene: TRBV28; CDR3aa: CASSFDRVTDTQYF
v_gene: TRBV11-2; CDR3aa: CASSLDGGNYGYTF
v_gene: TRBV4-3; CDR3aa: CASSQGGRANTGELFF
v_gene: TRBV18; CDR3aa: CASSPDRGRELFF
v_gene: TRBV10-3; CDR3aa: CAISEGQGPNYGYTF
v_gene: TRBV11-1; CDR3aa: CASSLVGGFGTDTQYF
v_gene: TRBV5-1; CDR3aa: CASSSGGSNNEQFF
v_gene: TRBV28; CDR3aa: CASSDTPGQGNEKLFF
v_gene: TRBV5-1; CDR3aa: CASSLVASGSSYNEQFF
v_gene: TRBV6-2/TRBV6-3; CDR3aa: CASSYPGRRAGNTEAFF
v_gene: TRBV7-3; CDR3aa: CASRNSGSTGELFF
v_gene: TRBV5-3; CDR3aa: CARSSPDRDHEKLFF
v_gene: TRBV5-1; CDR3aa: CASSLVGQVDVEQFF
v_gene: TRBV24-1; CDR3aa: CATRARGDNQPQHF
v_gene: TRBV15; CDR3aa: CATSRGGTGNTEAFF
v_gene: TRBV28; CDR3aa: CASSLTGLDSPQHF
v_gene: TRBV5-1; CDR3aa: CASSSSGNSNEQFF
v_gene: TRBV27; CDR3aa: CASSLDREETQYF
v_gene: TRBV3-1/TRBV3-2; CDR3aa: CASSQVTGGNTIYF
v_gene: TRBV7-2; CDR3aa: CASSYVFGGSGNTIYF
v_gene: TRBV6-5; CDR3aa: CATFPDRAGIYEQYF
v_gene: TRBV28; CDR3aa: CASSLGVRGWGSPLHF
v_gene: TRBV2; CDR3aa: CASSFQNTGELFF
v_gene: TRBV6-5; CDR3aa: CASSPGTGNQPQHF
v_gene: TRBV2; CDR3aa: CASSHHKTGSQTNYGYTF
v_gene: TRBV11-3; CDR3aa: CASSPGGTGPEQYF
v_gene: TRBV4-3; CDR3aa: CASSQDVGEGNYEQYF
v_gene: TRBV30; CDR3aa: CAWSGAADYNEQFF
v_gene: TRBV2; CDR3aa: CASSTTGGTDTQYF
v_gene: TRBV7-9; CDR3aa: CASSLTEISGNTIYF
v_gene: TRBV7-2; CDR3aa: CASSPGSYNSPLHF
v_gene: TRBV9; CDR3aa: CASSAASGSTSYNEQFF
v_gene: TRBV3-1/TRBV3-2; CDR3aa: CASSQEINQPQHF
v_gene: TRBV18; CDR3aa: CASSPGQGPDTQYF
v_gene: TRBV28; CDR3aa: CASCDHVSNQPQHF
v_gene: TRBV28; CDR3aa: CASSPHPGTSGSRYEQYF
v_gene: TRBV18; CDR3aa: CASSPTRTYTEAFF
v_gene: TRBV12-3/TRBV12-4; CDR3aa: CASSLLAGNTIYF
v_gene: TRBV5-6; CDR3aa: CASSLHVGQGGQYF